Listed below are T cell receptor beta chains from one sample, sequenced in a study of T cells after yellow fever vaccination. TCRdb redid the calling of the 5' RACE reads with MiXCR, one entry per CDR3 protein. The table has 250,000 to 300,000 distinct CDR3 sequences, around 5.3% seen once. The specimen comprised CD4+ T cells sorted from PBMCs, sampled on the day of the yellow fever booster vaccination. Every receptor here comes from a man aged 18 to 30 who received the YFV17D yellow fever vaccine. CDR3s include the opening cysteine and the closing phenylalanine or tryptophan.

V | CDR3
TRBV9 | CASSQRQESSYNSPLHF
TRBV7-6 | CASSMGRQETQYF
TRBV7-2 | CASSDNSYNEQFF
TRBV3-1 | CASSHLRGGIQETQYF
TRBV20-1 | CSAPPGQGIDTEAFF
TRBV3-1 | CASSQETGDLTDTQYF
TRBV5-1 | CASSLALGSTDTQYF
TRBV7-6 | CASSLSANNQPQHF
TRBV5-1 | CASSSAREAYSNQPQHF
TRBV5-1 | CASSLGQGRATNTEAFF
TRBV4-1 | CASSHPARDRGNEQYF
TRBV6-5 | CASSYTVSVGYGYTF
TRBV20-1 | CSARETGTSGGAYQETQYF
TRBV4-3 | CASSQDRDPYNEQFF
TRBV7-3 | CASGLVVGANVLTF
TRBV20-1 | CSAPPSGAFTDTQYF
TRBV3-1 | CASSQGVEQRQPQHF
TRBV2 | CASSEGAFGAFF
TRBV5-1 | CASSLADPRSGNTIYF
TRBV7-9 | CASSLWGGITDTQYF
TRBV29-1 | CSVEVRSASGEKLFF
TRBV30 | CALTATSGANVLTF
TRBV4-3 | CASSQISPLAVHEQFF
TRBV27 | CASSSDSPLHF
TRBV18 | CASSPIQGDNQPQHF
TRBV7-3 | CASSLRQTTDTQYF
TRBV19 | CATRRGQAATGELFF